This is a list of T cell receptor beta chains from one sample in a study of yellow fever vaccine responses in identical twins. TCRdb itself ran the RT-PCR reads through MiXCR, one entry per CDR3 protein. The sample has roughly 36,000 distinct CDR3 sequences, roughly 60% seen once; the top ten hold 4.5%. Sequenced material: T cells from blood (PBMCs), unsorted or a sorted subset (not recorded which), taken before or after yellow fever vaccination (not recorded which). These receptor sequences come from a woman under 30 who received the yellow fever vaccine. CDR3s include the opening cysteine and the closing phenylalanine or tryptophan. D genes are given only for firm matches. Clone sizes are given selectively: once, few, many, or a class where the clone is expanded.

j_call | d_call | v_call | clone_size | cdr3_aa | cdr3_nt
TRBJ2-1 | TRBD2 | TRBV7-6 | - | CASSLASGRLDEQFF | TGTGCCAGCAGCTTAGCTAGCGGGAGATTGGATGAGCAGTTCTTC
TRBJ2-1 | - | TRBV29-1 | - | CSVVQIPGFSYNEQFF | TGCAGCGTTGTCCAAATTCCGGGATTCTCCTACAATGAGCAGTTCTTC
TRBJ2-3 | - | TRBV7-9 | - | CASSLPSTDTQYF | TGTGCCAGCAGCCTGCCTAGTACAGATACGCAGTATTTT
TRBJ1-5 | - | TRBV12-3/TRBV12-4 | - | CASSLSGGSGNQPQHF | TGTGCCAGCAGTTTAAGTGGGGGGTCGGGCAATCAGCCCCAGCATTTT
TRBJ1-2 | TRBD1 | TRBV7-9 | - | CASSFVQGGGYTF | TGTGCCAGCAGCTTCGTTCAGGGGGGGGGCTACACCTTC
TRBJ2-3 | - | TRBV4-1 | few | CASSQDAVRREADTQYF | TGCGCCAGCAGCCAAGATGCAGTCCGGAGGGAGGCAGATACGCAGTATTTT
TRBJ1-5 | - | TRBV4-3 | - | CASSQDRGRNQPQHF | TGCGCCAGCAGCCAAGACAGGGGACGGAATCAGCCCCAGCATTTT
TRBJ2-2 | - | TRBV11-3 | - | CASSLFDLGRHTGELFF | TGTGCCAGCAGCTTATTCGATCTGGGCAGACACACCGGGGAGCTGTTTTTT
TRBJ2-7 | TRBD2 | TRBV4-2 | - | CASSQPGLAGASYEQYF | TGTGCCAGCAGCCAACCCGGACTAGCGGGAGCTTCCTACGAGCAGTACTTC
TRBJ2-7 | - | TRBV3-1 | - | CASSLLTYEQYF | TGTGCCAGCAGCCTCCTCACCTACGAGCAGTACTTC
TRBJ2-3 | - | TRBV19 | - | CASSGTRDTQYF | TGTGCCAGTAGCGGGACTCGGGATACGCAGTATTTT
TRBJ1-2 | - | TRBV5-6 | - | CASSSHLTYGYTF | TGTGCCAGCAGCTCTCACCTGACCTATGGCTACACCTTC
TRBJ2-1 | - | TRBV29-1 | once | CSVVEGWGQFF | TGCAGCGTTGTGGAGGGCTGGGGGCAGTTCTTC
TRBJ2-3 | - | TRBV2 | - | CASSGQTASTDTQYF | TGTGCCAGCAGTGGTCAGACAGCCAGCACAGATACGCAGTATTTT
TRBJ1-2 | TRBD1 | TRBV7-9 | - | CASSSSGTAKIYGYTF | TGTGCCAGCAGTTCATCCGGGACAGCGAAGATCTATGGCTACACCTTC
TRBJ2-5 | TRBD2 | TRBV20-1 | - | CSARWDYLEETQYF | TGCAGTGCTAGATGGGACTACCTCGAAGAGACCCAGTACTTC
TRBJ2-3 | TRBD2 | TRBV4-1 | - | CASSHRTSDSDTQYF | TGCGCCAGCAGCCACCGGACTAGCGACTCAGATACGCAGTATTTT
TRBJ2-3 | - | TRBV13 | - | CASRGLSTDTQYF | TGTGCCAGCAGAGGACTGAGCACAGATACGCAGTATTTT
TRBJ2-2 | - | TRBV27 | - | CASTSYRYTGELFF | TGTGCCAGCACCTCGTATCGGTACACCGGGGAGCTGTTTTTT
TRBJ2-5 | - | TRBV2 | once | CASRERIQETQYF | TGTGCCAGCAGAGAGCGGATCCAAGAGACCCAGTACTTC
TRBJ2-3 | - | TRBV18 | - | CASSPPGRISDTQYF | TGTGCCAGCTCACCTCCGGGCCGGATCTCAGATACGCAGTATTTT
TRBJ1-5 | - | TRBV19 | - | CASSNGNQPQHF | TGTGCCAGTAGTAATGGGAATCAGCCCCAGCATTTT
TRBJ1-1 | - | TRBV15 | - | CAIGPGASTEAFF | TGTGCCATAGGGCCGGGGGCAAGCACTGAAGCTTTCTTT
TRBJ2-2 | - | TRBV29-1 | - | CSVARLGIGELFF | TGCAGCGTAGCCCGACTCGGCATCGGGGAGCTGTTTTTT
TRBJ1-4 | - | TRBV29-1 | few | CSVEVRREGEKLFF | TGCAGCGTTGAAGTGCGGCGGGAGGGGGAAAAACTGTTTTTT
TRBJ2-2 | - | TRBV20-1 | few | CSARASGLNTGELFF | TGCAGTGCTAGAGCGTCAGGACTAAACACCGGGGAGCTGTTTTTT
TRBJ2-7 | - | TRBV29-1 | - | CSVGMAGNYEQYF | TGCAGCGTTGGAATGGCAGGGAACTACGAGCAGTACTTC
TRBJ2-7 | TRBD2 | TRBV10-1 | - | CASRKTGGDIYEQYF | TGCGCCAGCCGGAAGACGGGAGGAGATATCTACGAGCAGTACTTC
TRBJ1-5 | - | TRBV28 | few | CASSFRGHNQPQHF | TGTGCCAGCAGTTTCAGGGGCCACAATCAGCCCCAGCATTTT
TRBJ2-3 | - | TRBV28 | - | CASSSGVDTDTQYF | TGTGCCAGCAGCTCAGGGGTAGACACAGATACGCAGTATTTT
TRBJ2-1 | TRBD1 | TRBV4-1 | - | CASSHRTGRYNEQFF | TGCGCCAGCAGCCACCGGACAGGGAGATACAATGAGCAGTTCTTC
TRBJ2-1 | - | TRBV29-1 | - | CSVNTGTYNEQFF | TGCAGCGTTAATACCGGGACCTACAATGAGCAGTTCTTC
TRBJ2-7 | - | TRBV7-3 | - | CASSLTESSYEQYF | TGTGCCAGCAGCTTAACAGAAAGCTCCTACGAGCAGTACTTC
TRBJ2-3 | - | TRBV28 | - | CASSLDPFTASQYF | TGTGCCAGCAGTTTAGATCCCTTCACAGCATCGCAGTATTTT
TRBJ2-2 | - | TRBV6-1 | - | CASSGPPPYREITGELFF | TGTGCCAGCAGTGGCCCCCCCCCCTACAGGGAGATCACCGGGGAGCTGTTTTTT
TRBJ2-1 | TRBD1 | TRBV3-1 | - | CASSQQTGSYNEQFF | TGTGCCAGCAGCCAACAGACAGGGTCCTACAATGAGCAGTTCTTC
TRBJ2-1 | TRBD2 | TRBV28 | - | CASSQLAGGGNEQFF | TGTGCCAGCAGCCAACTAGCGGGAGGGGGCAATGAGCAGTTCTTC
TRBJ2-1 | - | TRBV28 | once | CASSFRGTRVNEQFF | TGTGCCAGCAGTTTCCGGGGGACTCGTGTCAATGAGCAGTTCTTC
TRBJ1-1 | - | TRBV18 | few | CASSPRNKNTEAFF | TGTGCCAGCTCACCACGAAACAAGAACACTGAAGCTTTCTTT
TRBJ1-2 | TRBD1 | TRBV4-2 | once | CASSPNGQGPGGYTF | TGTGCCAGCAGCCCGAACGGACAGGGACCGGGAGGCTACACCTTC
TRBJ2-5 | - | TRBV10-3 | once | CAISESQGGYQETQYF | TGTGCCATCAGTGAGTCACAGGGGGGGTACCAAGAGACCCAGTACTTC
TRBJ2-1 | - | TRBV6-5 | - | CASSSNLLAGLDNEQFF | TGTGCCAGCAGTTCCAACCTCCTCGCGGGGTTAGACAATGAGCAGTTCTTC
TRBJ2-5 | - | TRBV20-1 | - | CSTFGGVETQYF | TGCAGTACTTTTGGCGGGGTAGAGACCCAGTACTTC
TRBJ2-2 | - | TRBV18 | - | CASSQRQNTGELFF | TGTGCCAGCTCACAACGACAGAACACCGGGGAGCTGTTTTTT
TRBJ1-2 | - | TRBV6-1 | - | CASSEGYGYTF | TGTGCCAGCAGTGAGGGCTATGGCTACACCTTC